This T cell receptor (beta chain) was identified in a study of cytomegalovirus exposure and HLA in healthy donors. Findings of the study overall: Highly shared variants forming one cluster were likely a sequencing artifact. When a later analysis compared HLA-associated TCR beta chains with equally common others, the HLA-associated chains turned out to be more clonally expanded and to have lower generation probabilities.

PCR amplification relied on 60 Vbeta primers (plus 13 Jbeta primers). The repertoire was sequenced with immunoSEQ multiplex PCR; TCRdb's copy has only in-frame clones and lacks some. The repertoire consists of 90,000 to 150,000 clones, with 8.5% to 9% occurring once and the leading ten covering 5% to 6.5%. About this clone itself: What it binds is not known.

Germline V CDR1 and CDR2: SGHVS, FNYEAQ. This CDR3 contains 14 residues. V was clipped by 2 bases and J by 5 bases; unmatched bases: 5. The sequencing sample was made of PBMCs. The chain joins TRBV7-6 to TRBJ1-1; the match to TRBD1 covers 7 bases. The sequence was obtained from a woman in her thirties or forties in good health and CMV-seropositive. The CDR3 nucleotides are TGTGCCAGCAGCTTAAGGGGCAGGGGGACTGAAGCTTTCTTT. Protein product: CASSLRGRGTEAFF.